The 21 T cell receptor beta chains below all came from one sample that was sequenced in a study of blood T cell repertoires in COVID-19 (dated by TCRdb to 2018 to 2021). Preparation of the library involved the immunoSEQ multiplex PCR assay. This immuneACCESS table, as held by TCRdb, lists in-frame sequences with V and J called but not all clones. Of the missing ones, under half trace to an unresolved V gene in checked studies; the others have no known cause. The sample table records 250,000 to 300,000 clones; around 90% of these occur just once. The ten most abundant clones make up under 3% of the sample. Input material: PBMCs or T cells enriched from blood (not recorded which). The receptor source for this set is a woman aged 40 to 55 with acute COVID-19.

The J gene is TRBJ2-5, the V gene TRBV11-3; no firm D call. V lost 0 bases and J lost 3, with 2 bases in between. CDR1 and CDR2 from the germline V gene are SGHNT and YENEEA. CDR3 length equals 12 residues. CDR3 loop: CASSLDKETQYF. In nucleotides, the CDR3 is TGTGCCAGCAGCTTAGATAAAGAGACCCAGTACTTC.

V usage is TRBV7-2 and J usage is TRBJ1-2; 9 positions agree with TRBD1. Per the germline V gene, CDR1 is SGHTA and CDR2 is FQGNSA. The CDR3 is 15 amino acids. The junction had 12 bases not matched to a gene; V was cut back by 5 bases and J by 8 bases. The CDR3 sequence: CASSPSRDRAEGYTF. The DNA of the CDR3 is TGTGCCAGCAGCCCATCCCGGGACAGGGCGGAGGGCTACACCTTC.

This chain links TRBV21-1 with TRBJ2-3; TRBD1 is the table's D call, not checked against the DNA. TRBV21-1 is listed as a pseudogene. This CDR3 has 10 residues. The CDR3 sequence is CATQPPTQYF. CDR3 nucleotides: TGTGCCACACAGCCTCCTACGCAGTATTTT.

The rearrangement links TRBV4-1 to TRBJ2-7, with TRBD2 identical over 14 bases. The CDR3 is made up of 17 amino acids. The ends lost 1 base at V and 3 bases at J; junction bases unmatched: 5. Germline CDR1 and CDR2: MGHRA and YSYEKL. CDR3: CASSQAGLAGAFYEQYF. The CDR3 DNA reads TGCGCCAGCAGCCAAGCGGGACTAGCGGGAGCGTTCTACGAGCAGTACTTC.

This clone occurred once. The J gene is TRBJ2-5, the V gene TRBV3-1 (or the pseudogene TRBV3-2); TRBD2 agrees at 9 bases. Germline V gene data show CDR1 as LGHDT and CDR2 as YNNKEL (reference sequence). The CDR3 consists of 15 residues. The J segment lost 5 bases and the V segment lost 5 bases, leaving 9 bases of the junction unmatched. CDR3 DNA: TGTGCCAGCAGCACAAGGGCGGGGGGGCCTGAGACCCAGTACTTC. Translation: CASSTRAGGPETQYF.

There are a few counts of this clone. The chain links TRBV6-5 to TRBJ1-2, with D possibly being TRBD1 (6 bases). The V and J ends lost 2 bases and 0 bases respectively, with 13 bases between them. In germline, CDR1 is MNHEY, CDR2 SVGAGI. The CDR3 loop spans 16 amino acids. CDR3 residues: CASSYRDTLANYGYTF. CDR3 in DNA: TGTGCCAGCAGTTACCGGGACACCTTAGCTAACTATGGCTACACCTTC.

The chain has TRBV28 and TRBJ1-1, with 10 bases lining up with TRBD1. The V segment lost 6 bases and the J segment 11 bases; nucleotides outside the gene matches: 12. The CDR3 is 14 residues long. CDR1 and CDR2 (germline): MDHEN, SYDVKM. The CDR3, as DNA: TGTGCCAGCAGACCGGGACAGGGGACTCTAGCGGCTTTCTTT. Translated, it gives CASRPGQGTLAAFF.

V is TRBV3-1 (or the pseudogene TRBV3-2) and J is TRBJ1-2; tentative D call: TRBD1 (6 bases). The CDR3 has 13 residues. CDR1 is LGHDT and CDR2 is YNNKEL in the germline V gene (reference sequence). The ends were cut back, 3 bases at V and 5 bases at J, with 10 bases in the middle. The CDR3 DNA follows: TGTGCCAGCAGCCAGGGGGCAGGGTATGGCTACACCTTC. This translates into CASSQGAGYGYTF.

The chain's CDR3 is CASTTVGGYSNQPQHF. The CDR3 DNA sequence: TGTGCCAGTACCACCGTGGGGGGTTATAGCAATCAGCCCCAGCATTTT. This chain links TRBV19 with TRBJ1-5, with D perhaps matching TRBD1 (5 bases). The CDR3 has 16 residues. Trimming removed 7 bases at V and 0 bases at J, with 16 bases between. Germline V gives CDR1 LNHDA, CDR2 SQIVND (reference sequence).

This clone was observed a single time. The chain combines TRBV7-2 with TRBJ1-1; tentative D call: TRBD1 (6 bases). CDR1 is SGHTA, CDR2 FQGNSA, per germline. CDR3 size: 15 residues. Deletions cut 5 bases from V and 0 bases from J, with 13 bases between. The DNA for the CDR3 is TGTGCCAGCAGCCCGACAGGTACAATGAACACTGAAGCTTTCTTT. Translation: CASSPTGTMNTEAFF.

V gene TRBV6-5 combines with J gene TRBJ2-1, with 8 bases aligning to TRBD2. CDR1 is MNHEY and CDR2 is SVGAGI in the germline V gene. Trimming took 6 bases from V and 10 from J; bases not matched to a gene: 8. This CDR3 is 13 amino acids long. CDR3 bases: TGTGCCAGCAGAAGTAGCGGGGTAAGAGAGCAGTTCTTC. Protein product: CASRSSGVREQFF.

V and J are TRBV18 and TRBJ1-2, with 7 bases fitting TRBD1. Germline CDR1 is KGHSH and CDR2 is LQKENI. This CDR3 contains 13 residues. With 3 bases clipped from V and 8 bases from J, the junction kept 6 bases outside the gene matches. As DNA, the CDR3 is TGTGCCAGCTCACCCGGGACAGCTCTCGGCTACACCTTC. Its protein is CASSPGTALGYTF.

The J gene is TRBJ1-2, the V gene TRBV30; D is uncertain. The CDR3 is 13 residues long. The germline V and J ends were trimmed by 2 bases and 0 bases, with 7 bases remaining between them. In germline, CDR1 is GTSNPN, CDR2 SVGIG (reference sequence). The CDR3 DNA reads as TGTGCCTGGAGTCAGACAACTAACTATGGCTACACCTTC. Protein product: CAWSQTTNYGYTF.

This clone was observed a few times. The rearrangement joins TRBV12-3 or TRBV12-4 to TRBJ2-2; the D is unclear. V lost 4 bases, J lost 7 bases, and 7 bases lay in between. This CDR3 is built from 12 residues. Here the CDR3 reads CASSYSNGELFF. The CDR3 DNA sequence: TGTGCCAGCAGTTATTCAAACGGGGAGCTGTTTTTT.

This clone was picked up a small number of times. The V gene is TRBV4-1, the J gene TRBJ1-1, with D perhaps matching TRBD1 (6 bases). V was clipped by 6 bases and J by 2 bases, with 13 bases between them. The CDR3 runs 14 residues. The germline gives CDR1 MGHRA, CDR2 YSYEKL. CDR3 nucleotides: TGCGCCAGCAGTCAACAGGGAACAAACACTGAAGCTTTCTTT. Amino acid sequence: CASSQQGTNTEAFF.

CDR3 amino acids: CAWTRSGSSSYNEQFF. For the CDR3, the DNA is TGTGCCTGGACTAGGAGCGGGAGTAGCTCCTACAATGAGCAGTTCTTC. The genes are TRBV30 and TRBJ2-1, with TRBD2 identical over 8 bases. Germline CDR1 and CDR2: GTSNPN and SVGIG (reference sequence). CDR3 length: 16 amino acids. J was trimmed by 0 bases and V by 4 bases; bases with no gene match: 8.

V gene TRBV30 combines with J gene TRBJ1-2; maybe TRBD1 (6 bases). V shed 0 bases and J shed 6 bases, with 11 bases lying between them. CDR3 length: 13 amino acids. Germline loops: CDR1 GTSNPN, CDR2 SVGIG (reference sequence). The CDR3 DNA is TGTGCCTGGAGTGTATTCAGGGGAGATGGCTACACCTTC. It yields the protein CAWSVFRGDGYTF.

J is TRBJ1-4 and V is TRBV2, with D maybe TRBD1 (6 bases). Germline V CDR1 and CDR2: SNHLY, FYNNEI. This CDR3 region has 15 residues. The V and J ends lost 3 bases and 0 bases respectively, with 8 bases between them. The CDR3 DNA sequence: TGTGCCAGCAGTGACCGGACAGCAACTAATGAAAAACTGTTTTTT. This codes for CASSDRTATNEKLFF.

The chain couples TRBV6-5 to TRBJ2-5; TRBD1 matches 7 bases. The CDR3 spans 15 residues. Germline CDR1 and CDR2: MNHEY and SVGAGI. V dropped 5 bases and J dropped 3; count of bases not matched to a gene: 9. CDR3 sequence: CASSTRGTVKETQYF. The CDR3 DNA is TGTGCCAGCAGTACGCGAGGGACAGTTAAAGAGACCCAGTACTTC.

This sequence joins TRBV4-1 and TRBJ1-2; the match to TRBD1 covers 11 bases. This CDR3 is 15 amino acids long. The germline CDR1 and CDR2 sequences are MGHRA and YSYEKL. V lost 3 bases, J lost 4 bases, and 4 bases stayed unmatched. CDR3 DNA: TGCGCCAGCAGCCAGGGACAGGGGGGGGGCTATGGCTACACCTTC. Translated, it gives CASSQGQGGGYGYTF.

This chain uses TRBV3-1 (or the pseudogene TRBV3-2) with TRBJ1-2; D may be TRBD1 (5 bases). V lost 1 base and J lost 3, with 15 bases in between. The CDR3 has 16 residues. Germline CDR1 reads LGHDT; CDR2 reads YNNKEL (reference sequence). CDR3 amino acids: CASSQVWGGLDYGYTF. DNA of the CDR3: TGTGCCAGCAGCCAAGTTTGGGGCGGTTTAGACTATGGCTACACCTTC.